One sample yielded the 9 T cell receptor beta chains listed below, sequenced in a study of cytomegalovirus exposure and HLA in healthy donors. The PCR was carried out with 60 Vbeta primers and 13 Jbeta primers. Using immunoSEQ multiplex PCR, the repertoire was profiled, and TCRdb retains in-frame clones only, with some absent. The sample lists a few hundred thousand clones; about nine tenths were seen once. The sequenced sample was PBMCs. The receptor set was obtained from a girl aged 2-9 years in good health and CMV-seronegative.

This rearrangement joins TRBV5-6 to TRBJ1-5; no clear D. The germline V and J ends were trimmed by 6 bases and 8 bases, with 18 bases remaining between them. In germline, CDR1 is SGHDT, CDR2 YYEEEE. CDR3 size: 14 residues. The DNA for the CDR3 is TGTGCCAGCACCATTTTCTATGACCGGGAGCCCCAGCATTTT. As protein: CASTIFYDREPQHF.

This chain uses TRBV7-9 with TRBJ2-1; D is uncertain. The CDR3 loop spans 13 amino acids. V shed 3 bases and J shed 8 bases, with 11 bases lying between them. Germline CDR1 reads SEHNR; CDR2 reads FQNEAQ (reference sequence). Here the CDR3 DNA reads TGTGCCAGCAGCTTCCGCCAAAGCGATGAGCAGTTCTTC. Protein: CASSFRQSDEQFF.

This chain uses TRBV10-3 with TRBJ2-7; the D gene is possibly TRBD2 (5 bases). The CDR3 extends over 13 amino acids. Per the germline V gene, CDR1 is ENHRY and CDR2 is SYGVKD. Deletions cut 6 bases from V and 0 bases from J, with 9 bases between. In nucleotides, the CDR3 is TGTGCCATCAGGAGCGGCAGCTCCTACGAGCAGTACTTC. It encodes CAIRSGSSYEQYF.

The CDR3 DNA sequence: TGTGCTAGTGGTTTGGTTGCAGTATCTGAAGCTTTCTTT. It codes for CASGLVAVSEAFF. J is TRBJ1-1 and V is TRBV12-5, with D unresolved. The CDR3 loop spans 13 amino acids. The V end was cut by 0 bases, the J end by 6 bases, with 8 bases between. Germline V gives CDR1 LGHNT, CDR2 FRNRAP.

This rearrangement joins TRBV5-6 to TRBJ2-7, with 7 bases lining up with TRBD1. V was pared by 4 bases and J by 2 bases, with 9 bases of the junction left unmatched. Per germline, CDR1 SGHDT and CDR2 YYEEEE. The CDR3 totals 15 residues. The CDR3 nucleotides read TGTGCCAGCAGCCTGACCGGGACAGAAGCCTACGAGCAGTACTTC. It encodes CASSLTGTEAYEQYF.

The V call is TRBV18, the J call TRBJ2-1, with 7 positions matching TRBD1. The germline V gene has CDR1 KGHSH and CDR2 LQKENI. The junction had 15 bases not matched to a gene; V was cut back by 6 bases and J by 1 base. The CDR3 consists of 18 residues. The CDR3 DNA reads as TGTGCCAGCTCCCTCGATAGAGACAGGGTAGTATCCTACAATGAGCAGTTCTTC. As protein: CASSLDRDRVVSYNEQFF. The entire variable domain, with the rest obtained from reference TRBV18 and TRBJ2-1, is as follows: NAGVMQNPRHLVRRRGQEARLRCSPMKGHSHVYWYRQLPEEGLKFMVYLQKENIIDESGMPKERFSAEFPKEGPSILRIQQVVRGDSAAYFCASSLDRDRVVSYNEQFFGPGTRLTVL.

On this clone: At the DNA level, this CDR3 is encoded by other sequences in the same sample as well. The V call is TRBV29-1, the J call TRBJ2-3; 10 nucleotides line up with TRBD2. Losses at the gene ends were 3 bases for V and 1 base for J; bases not matched to a gene: 4. The CDR3 runs to 15 residues. CDR1 SQVTM and CDR2 ANQGSEA come from the germline V gene. DNA of the CDR3: TGCAGCGTTGAGGGGCTAGCGGGGGGCACAGATACGCAGTATTTT. It translates to CSVEGLAGGTDTQYF.

This clone has just one count. This chain links TRBV11-3 with TRBJ2-7; D ambiguous. V shed 6 bases and J shed 4 bases, with 13 bases lying between them. Germline V gene sequence: CDR1 SGHNT, CDR2 YENEEA. The CDR3 has 13 amino acids. The CDR3 nucleotides are TGTGCCAGCAGTCCTGACGGGTCTTACGAGCAGTACTTC. Translation gives CASSPDGSYEQYF.

The V call is TRBV6-6, the J call TRBJ2-2; no definite D call. The CDR3 runs to 14 residues. V lost 6 bases and J lost 0, with 8 bases in between. Per germline, CDR1 MNHNY and CDR2 SVGAGI (reference sequence). The CDR3 nucleotides read TGTGCCAGCAGGCCCAGATCGAACACCGGGGAGCTGTTTTTT. It specifies CASRPRSNTGELFF.